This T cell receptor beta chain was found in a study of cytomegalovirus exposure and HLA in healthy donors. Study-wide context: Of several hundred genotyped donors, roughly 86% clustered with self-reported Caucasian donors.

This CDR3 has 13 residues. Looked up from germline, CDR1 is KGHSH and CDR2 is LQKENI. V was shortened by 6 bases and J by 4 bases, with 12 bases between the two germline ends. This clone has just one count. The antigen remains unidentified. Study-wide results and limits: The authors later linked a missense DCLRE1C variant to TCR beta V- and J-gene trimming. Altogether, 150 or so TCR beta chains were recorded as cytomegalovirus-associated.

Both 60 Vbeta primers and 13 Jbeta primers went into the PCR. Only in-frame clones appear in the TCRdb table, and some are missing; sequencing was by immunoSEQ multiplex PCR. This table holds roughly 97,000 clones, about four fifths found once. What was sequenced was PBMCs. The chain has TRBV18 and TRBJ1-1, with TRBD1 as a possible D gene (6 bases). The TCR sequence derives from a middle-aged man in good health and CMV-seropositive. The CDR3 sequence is CASSGRGSTEAFF. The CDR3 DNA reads TGTGCCAGCTCGGGCAGGGGCTCCACTGAAGCTTTCTTT.